The 18 T cell receptor beta chains below come from one sample, sequenced in a study of T cells expressing NK-cell markers. After re-calling the 5' RACE reads, TCRdb lists one entry per CDR3 protein, DNA absent. Here the sample table reports approximately 380,000 distinct CDR3 sequences. Sequencing was done on a sample of blood T cells: a sorted CD56 or NKG2C T cell subset, CD4+ or CD8+ T cells, or bulk PBMC T cells (not recorded which). The receptors derive from a man aged 18-75 years in good health.

V gene TRBV12-3 or TRBV12-4 combines with J gene TRBJ2-2; TCRdb names TRBD1, which stays unverified in the absence of DNA. This CDR3 is 17 amino acids long. CDR3 loop: CASSFKRGGGNTGELFF.

This sequence joins TRBV2 and TRBJ2-6; with no DNA, the TCRdb D assignment of TRBD1 cannot be verified. The CDR3 has 19 amino acids. The germline V gene encodes CDR1 SNHLY and CDR2 FYNNEI. The CDR3 sequence is CASHQGPGQGISGANVLTF.

The rearrangement links TRBV6-1 to TRBJ2-7; lacking DNA, the TRBD2 call made by TCRdb goes unchecked. This CDR3 contains 15 residues. CDR1 is MNHNS, CDR2 SASEGT, per germline. The CDR3 loop reads CASSEGLAGGSEQYF.

The V call is TRBV27, the J call TRBJ2-5; as DNA is missing, the TRBD2 call by TCRdb cannot be tested. Germline lookup yields CDR1 MNHEY and CDR2 SMNVEV (reference sequence). The CDR3 spans 13 residues. The CDR3 protein is CASPGGAQETQYF.

The chain carries TRBV10-3 and TRBJ2-3. The CDR3 spans 13 residues. The germline CDR1 and CDR2 sequences are ENHRY and SYGVKD. This chain's CDR3 is CAIKFTSTDTQYF.

This chain connects TRBV19 to TRBJ1-4. The CDR3 has 14 residues. From germline, CDR1 is LNHDA and CDR2 SQIVND (reference sequence). CDR3 in amino acids: CASSMGTAPEKLFF.

The rearrangement uses TRBV5-5 and TRBJ2-5. Per the germline V gene, CDR1 is SGHKS and CDR2 is YYEKEE (reference sequence). The CDR3 extends over 13 amino acids. The CDR3 spells CASSFQIIETQYF. The full variable domain, its missing parts supplied by reference TRBV5-5 and TRBJ2-5, is DAGVTQSPTHLIKTRGQQVTLRCSPISGHKSVSWYQQVLGQGPQFIFQYYEKEERGRGNFPDRFSARQFPNYSSELNVNALLLGDSALYLCASSFQIIETQYFGPGTRLLVL.

The chain recombines TRBV25-1 with TRBJ2-1. Germline V CDR1 and CDR2: MGHDK, SYGVNS. CDR3 length: 14 residues. CDR3 protein: CASKTTGQTGEQFF.

The V and J genes are TRBV20-1 and TRBJ2-4; the D call from TCRdb, TRBD2, cannot be confirmed without DNA. The CDR3 runs 15 residues. The germline gives CDR1 DFQATT, CDR2 SNEGSKA (reference sequence). This chain's CDR3 is CSATTRLAAKNIQYF.

The CDR3 protein is CASSHGLADYNEQFF. The rearrangement uses TRBV5-1 and TRBJ2-1; TCRdb's D call, TRBD2, is unchecked because there is no DNA. Looked up from germline, CDR1 is SGHRS and CDR2 is YFSETQ. This CDR3 has 15 residues.

V is TRBV12-3 or TRBV12-4 and J is TRBJ2-3; checking the TCRdb D call of TRBD1 is not possible without DNA. This CDR3 is built from 15 residues. CDR3 amino acids: CASSWDRRSTDTQYF.

The CDR3 sequence: CASSGQAAIPNQPQHF. The rearrangement uses TRBV6-2 or TRBV6-3 and TRBJ1-5; the TCRdb D gene call, TRBD1, has no DNA to confirm it. The CDR3 loop spans 16 amino acids. Germline CDR1 reads MNHEY; CDR2 reads SVGEGT.

The rearrangement uses TRBV28 and TRBJ2-7; TCRdb names TRBD1, which stays unverified in the absence of DNA. CDR3 length: 15 residues. Germline values: CDR1 MDHEN, CDR2 SYDVKM. The CDR3 here is CASSYRGLITYEQYF.

The CDR3 sequence: CASSQDYEAVSKRPQHF. The chain is built from TRBV4-2 and TRBJ1-5. There are 17 residues in the CDR3. Germline values: CDR1 LGHNA, CDR2 YNFKEQ.

CDR3 sequence reads: CASSLVAGGPETQYF. The V call is TRBV5-1, the J call TRBJ2-5; the TCRdb call, TRBD2, lacks DNA for checking. The germline V gene has CDR1 SGHRS and CDR2 YFSETQ. The length of the CDR3 is 15 residues.

This chain connects TRBV9 to TRBJ1-2; lacking DNA, the TRBD1 call made by TCRdb goes unchecked. Germline lookup yields CDR1 SGDLS and CDR2 YYNGEE. The CDR3 length is 13 residues. The CDR3 is CASSVVQGSGYTF.

This chain joins TRBV7-8 and TRBJ2-7; TCRdb lists TRBD1, though no DNA is available to test this call. CDR1 and CDR2 (germline): SGHVS, FQNEAQ. The length of the CDR3 is 15 residues. The CDR3: CASSLRRDSKDEQYF.

The gene calls are TRBV18 and TRBJ2-2; TCRdb names TRBD1, which stays unverified in the absence of DNA. This CDR3 comprises 16 residues. The V gene's germline CDR1 is KGHSH and CDR2 LQKENI. The CDR3 sequence: CASSPGQGKMDGELFF.